A single sample is the source of the 7 T cell receptor beta chains below, sequenced in a study of T-cell memory formation after mild COVID-19. MiXCR was run by TCRdb on the 5' RACE reads, yielding one entry per CDR3 protein. Of around 310,000 distinct CDR3 sequences listed, roughly an eighth were seen once; the top ten hold 21%. The sequencing sample was made of PBMCs or a T cell subset sorted from them (not recorded which). Receptor source: a man aged 18 to 35 who had mild COVID-19 (a few samples of this study predate the infection). Cell type and time point are not known.

The gene calls are TRBV21-1 and TRBJ1-1; TRBD1 was called by the table and not checked on the DNA. TRBV21-1 is assigned pseudogene status. This CDR3 contains 19 residues. This CDR3 reads CASSTRGGDRGRGNTEAFF. As DNA, the CDR3 is TGTGCCAGCAGCACGCGCGGAGGGGACAGGGGGCGCGGGAACACTGAAGCTTTCTTT.

The rearrangement joins TRBV24-1 to TRBJ2-1, with TRBD2 matching 12 bases. The CDR3 sequence is 17 residues long. Germline-derived CDR1 and CDR2 are KGHDR and SFDVKD. J gave up 3 bases and V 5 bases, and 7 bases lay outside the gene matches. Here the CDR3 reads CATSGRTSGALYNEQFF. As DNA, the CDR3 is TGTGCCACCAGTGGTCGGACTAGCGGGGCACTCTACAATGAGCAGTTCTTC.

The rearrangement uses TRBV7-9 and TRBJ1-6; 9 nucleotides align to TRBD1. The CDR3 has 15 amino acids. Germline CDR1 SEHNR, CDR2 FQNEAQ (reference sequence). V lost 4 bases, J lost 9 bases, and 7 bases stayed unmatched. The CDR3 is CASSSGTGFASPLHF. DNA of the CDR3: TGTGCCAGCAGCTCAGGGACAGGGTTCGCTTCACCCCTCCACTTT.

Only a few counts were recorded for this clonotype. This sequence joins TRBV11-3 and TRBJ2-5, with 7 bases aligning to TRBD1. The CDR3 runs to 14 residues. After removal of 4 bases from V and 3 bases from J, the junction contained 5 bases not matched to a gene. Germline V gene lookup returns CDR1 SGHNT and CDR2 YENEEA. CDR3 nucleotide sequence: TGTGCCAGCAGCTCCCGACAGGGAGAAGAGACCCAGTACTTC. This translates into CASSSRQGEETQYF.

This clonotype occurred a few times. This sequence joins TRBV6-6 and TRBJ2-2; the match to TRBD2 covers 8 bases. The CDR3 extends over 14 amino acids. Germline CDR1 is MNHNY and CDR2 is SVGAGI (reference sequence). V was clipped by 11 bases and J by 6 bases; unmatched bases: 11. CDR3 DNA sequence: TGTGCCTTAGGAGGACTAGCCGTTCCCGGGGAGCTGTTTTTT. Amino acids: CALGGLAVPGELFF.

CDR3 residues: CASSTTGGAGYGYTF. CDR3 DNA: TGTGCCAGCAGTACGACCGGGGGGGCAGGCTATGGCTACACCTTC. This chain links TRBV6-5 with TRBJ1-2, with TRBD1 as a possible D gene (6 bases). The germline V and J ends were trimmed by 5 bases and 4 bases, with 17 bases remaining between them. The CDR3 consists of 15 residues. Germline V CDR1 and CDR2: MNHEY, SVGAGI.

The chain has TRBV6-2 or TRBV6-3 and TRBJ2-5; TRBD2 matches at 11 bases. V was pared by 4 bases and J by 0 bases, with 4 bases of the junction left unmatched. The CDR3 runs to 16 residues. Germline CDR1 MNHEY, CDR2 SVGEGT. This CDR3 is CASSFRTSGYQETQYF. CDR3 nucleotides: TGTGCCAGCAGTTTCCGGACTAGCGGGTACCAAGAGACCCAGTACTTC.